The rows below give T cell receptor beta chains drawn from one sample of a study of breast tumors, draining lymph nodes, adjacent tissues. TCRdb reprocessed the multiplex PCR reads with MiXCR, giving one entry per CDR3 protein. Of roughly 220,000 distinct CDR3 sequences listed, less than 35% were seen once; the top ten hold over 3.5%. Material: axillary lymph node tissue. These receptors all stem from a female donor with breast cancer. Some clones in this sample may be carry-over from other donors' samples. CDR3s include the opening cysteine and the closing phenylalanine or tryptophan. A D gene is named only where the DNA matches it firmly. Clone size appears in some rows only: once, few, many, or a class for an expanded clone.

clone size,D gene,V gene,CDR3 length,J gene,CDR3 protein,CDR3 DNA
NA,TRBD2,TRBV7-3,16,TRBJ2-5,CASSLGLAGNQETQYF,TGTGCCAGCAGCTTAGGGCTAGCGGGGAACCAAGAGACCCAGTACTTC
many,TRBD1,TRBV5-6,13,TRBJ1-2,CASSQGQLYGYTF,TGTGCCAGCAGCCAGGGACAGCTTTATGGCTACACCTTC
many,NA,TRBV5-1,15,TRBJ2-2,CASSFWEGGTGELFF,TGCGCCAGCAGCTTCTGGGAAGGGGGCACCGGGGAGCTGTTTTTT
many,TRBD2,TRBV19,16,TRBJ2-2,CASSTGGVRGTGELFF,TGTGCCAGTAGTACGGGAGGGGTGCGAGGGACCGGGGAGCTGTTTTTT
many,TRBD2,TRBV12-5,15,TRBJ2-7,CASGLFPGGSYEQYF,TGTGCTAGTGGTTTGTTCCCGGGGGGCTCCTACGAGCAGTACTTC
many,TRBD1,TRBV4-1,19,TRBJ1-2,CASSLRPGQGELRNYGYTF,TGCGCCAGCAGCCTACGCCCGGGACAGGGGGAGCTTCGTAACTATGGCTACACCTTC
NA,NA,TRBV3-1,17,TRBJ2-7,CASSQDPPGSIPYEQYF,TGTGCCAGCAGCCAAGACCCCCCGGGCTCGATTCCCTACGAGCAGTACTTC
NA,NA,TRBV29-1,13,TRBJ1-2,CSVDNLEGYGYTF,TGCAGTGTTGATAACCTCGAGGGATATGGCTACACCTTC
NA,NA,TRBV5-1,13,TRBJ2-7,CASSSTNPYEQYF,TGCGCCAGCAGCTCTACTAATCCCTACGAGCAGTACTTC
NA,NA,TRBV20-1,13,TRBJ2-1,CSVRPGLAHEQFF,TGCAGTGTTAGGCCCGGCCTAGCCCATGAGCAGTTCTTC
NA,NA,TRBV12-3/TRBV12-4,15,TRBJ2-5,CASSSSPGVGETQYF,TGTGCCAGCAGTTCGTCCCCCGGGGTAGGAGAGACCCAGTACTTC
NA,NA,TRBV18,15,TRBJ2-1,CASSRPSDSCNEQFF,TGTGCCAGCTCTCGACCTAGTGACTCCTGCAATGAGCAGTTCTTC
NA,TRBD2,TRBV12-3/TRBV12-4,14,TRBJ2-3,CATQTSGGTDTQYF,TGTGCCACGCAAACTAGCGGGGGCACAGATACGCAGTATTTT
many,NA,TRBV6-4,13,TRBJ2-5,CASRGPSQETQYF,TGTGCCAGCAGGGGACCGAGTCAAGAGACCCAGTACTTC
many,TRBD1,TRBV2,14,TRBJ1-4,CASRRTGGDEKLFF,TGTGCCAGCAGACGGACAGGGGGCGATGAAAAACTGTTTTTT
once,NA,TRBV10-3,14,TRBJ2-3,CAISTSETFDTQYF,TGTGCCATCAGTACCAGCGAAACTTTTGATACGCAGTATTTT
many,NA,TRBV20-1,13,TRBJ2-7,CSARDFDSYEQYF,TGCAGTGCTAGAGACTTTGACAGCTACGAGCAGTACTTC
many,TRBD2,TRBV11-3,14,TRBJ2-1,CASTRTGGAYEQFF,TGTGCCAGTACGCGAACGGGAGGGGCCTATGAGCAGTTCTTC
many,NA,TRBV11-1,16,TRBJ2-1,CASSLKAGRGYNEQFF,TGTGCCAGCAGCTTAAAGGCGGGAAGGGGCTACAATGAGCAGTTCTTC
NA,NA,TRBV11-2,13,TRBJ2-5,CASSQGGVETQYF,TGTGCCAGCAGCCAAGGGGGGGTGGAGACCCAGTACTTC
many,NA,TRBV6-6,14,TRBJ1-5,CASNVGSGNQPQHF,TGTGCCAGCAATGTGGGCTCGGGCAATCAGCCCCAGCATTTT
many,NA,TRBV5-1,14,TRBJ2-7,CASSLRPRGYEQYF,TGCGCCAGCAGCTTGAGGCCCCGGGGTTACGAGCAGTACTTC
many,NA,TRBV6-6,19,TRBJ2-7,CASSYSISVYAGRVYEQYF,TGTGCCAGCAGTTACTCGATATCTGTATATGCGGGACGAGTCTACGAGCAGTACTTC
many,NA,TRBV14,14,TRBJ1-2,CASSHAGTKYGYTF,TGTGCCAGCAGCCATGCCGGGACAAAGTATGGCTACACCTTC
NA,TRBD1,TRBV5-8,16,TRBJ2-2,CASSDRDRPNTGELFF,TGTGCCAGCAGCGACCGGGACAGACCGAACACCGGGGAGCTGTTTTTT
NA,TRBD2,TRBV2,14,TRBJ2-1,CASSEGLAGDEQFF,TGTGCCAGCAGTGAAGGACTAGCGGGAGATGAGCAGTTCTTC
many,TRBD1,TRBV29-1,16,TRBJ2-7,CSVHRGGPGDSYEQYF,TGCAGCGTCCACAGAGGGGGCCCAGGGGACTCCTACGAGCAGTACTTC
many,NA,TRBV4-3,16,TRBJ1-2,CASSQVTGAANYGYTF,TGCGCCAGCAGCCAAGTAACAGGAGCAGCTAACTATGGCTACACCTTC
NA,TRBD2,TRBV20-1,16,TRBJ2-7,CSASAQTSGSMYEQYF,TGCAGTGCTAGCGCGCAAACTAGCGGGAGTATGTACGAGCAGTACTTC
few,NA,TRBV3-1,12,TRBJ1-2,CASSGPNYGYTF,TGTGCCAGCAGCGGACCGAACTATGGCTACACCTTC
many,NA,TRBV9,13,TRBJ2-5,CASSVGTEETQYF,TGTGCCAGCAGCGTAGGGACAGAAGAGACCCAGTACTTC
once,NA,TRBV4-1,15,TRBJ1-6,CASSQGQGSGSPLHF,TGCGCCAGCAGCCAAGGGCAGGGGTCTGGTTCACCCCTCCACTTT
many,NA,TRBV18,13,TRBJ1-4,CASSPKVNEKLFF,TGTGCCAGCTCACCCAAAGTTAATGAAAAACTGTTTTTT
NA,TRBD1,TRBV7-9,18,TRBJ1-1,CASSFILAGQIMNTEAFF,TGTGCCAGCAGCTTTATTCTGGCGGGACAGATAATGAACACTGAAGCTTTCTTT
many,NA,TRBV7-8,14,TRBJ1-3,CASSSRLSGNTIYF,TGTGCCAGCAGTTCGAGATTATCTGGAAACACCATATATTTT
many,TRBD1,TRBV6-1,17,TRBJ1-5,CASSAWTGSYSNQPQHF,TGTGCCAGCAGTGCCTGGACAGGGTCGTATAGCAATCAGCCCCAGCATTTT
once,TRBD2,TRBV7-3,16,TRBJ2-1,CASSLKGGAGGNEQFF,TGTGCCAGCAGCTTAAAGGGCGGGGCGGGAGGCAATGAGCAGTTCTTC
many,NA,TRBV12-3/TRBV12-4,11,TRBJ2-1,CASSFSSEQFF,TGTGCCAGCAGTTTTTCGAGTGAGCAGTTCTTC
many,NA,TRBV7-2,16,TRBJ2-3,CASSLSGFSTMDTQYF,TGTGCCAGCAGCTTGTCAGGATTTAGCACGATGGATACGCAGTATTTT